The 32 T cell receptor beta chains below all came from one sample that was sequenced in a study of CD8+CD57+ T cells in acquired aplastic anemia (dated by TCRdb to the late 2010s). Expansion of CD8+CD57+ cells had been shown by flow cytometry in the patients chosen for sequencing. TCRdb names Illumina HiSeq 2000 as the instrument used. TCR beta VDJ combination and CDR3 sequence profiling used genomic DNA as the template. Using fastp trimming at Q25 and MiXCR clonotype assembly, TCRdb reanalyzed the public sequencing data and kept in-frame beta chains. Each record represents a unique CDR3 protein, reported with the most common genes and DNA among its rows. The sample table records 150,000 to 200,000 distinct CDR3 sequences; less than 60% of these occur just once. The top ten constitute more than 1.5% of the sample. The sample was sorted CD4+, CD8+, or CD8+CD57+ T cells (not recorded which) from PBMCs. The receptors were gathered from a human donor with aplastic anemia.

This clonotype was observed many times. This chain connects TRBV2 to TRBJ1-1, with TRBD1 matching over 8 bases. The CDR3 has 13 amino acids. With 6 bases clipped from V and 0 bases from J, the junction kept 0 bases outside the gene matches. Germline CDR1 and CDR2: SNHLY and FYNNEI. CDR3 amino acids: CASRQGVNTEAFF. The CDR3 region has the DNA TGTGCCAGCAGACAGGGGGTGAACACTGAAGCTTTCTTT.

The gene calls are TRBV19 and TRBJ2-1; D possibly corresponds to TRBD1 (5 bases). Germline CDR1 reads LNHDA; CDR2 reads SQIVND (reference sequence). The CDR3 spans 14 residues. V lost 3 bases to trimming and J lost 5 bases, with 11 bases between them. The chain's CDR3 is CASSIRDSDNEQFF. The DNA for the CDR3 is TGTGCCAGTAGTATCCGAGACAGTGACAATGAGCAGTTCTTC. Full variable domain (outside the CDR3, taken from reference TRBV19 and TRBJ2-1): DGGITQSPKYLFRKEGQNVTLSCEQNLNHDAMYWYRQDPGQGLRLIYYSQIVNDFQKGDIAEGYSVSREKKESFPLTVTSAQKNPTAFYLCASSIRDSDNEQFFGPGTRLTVL.

Worth noting for this clonotype: An end of the junction differs from the germline gene, which may be a read error. The chain employs TRBV7-9 and TRBJ2-2; TRBD2 is a possible D gene (6 bases). CDR1 and CDR2 (germline): SEHNR, FQNEAQ (reference sequence). CDR3 length: 11 amino acids. In DNA, the CDR3 is TGTGCCAGCAACTCGGACGGGGGGCTGTTTTTT. Translated: CASNSDGGLFF.

Of note for this clonotype: A much larger clone differs from this one at a single base, so this may be a read error. The chain links TRBV28 to TRBJ1-1, with D maybe TRBD1 (5 bases). The CDR3 contains 12 residues. Germline V lookup: CDR1 MDHEN, CDR2 SYDVKM. The CDR3 DNA follows: TGTGCCAGCAGTCTGACAGCCTACGGTGCTCTCTTT. Residues: CASSLTAYGALF.

Notes on this clonotype: A much larger clonotype is one base distant, so this may be a read error. The V call is TRBV5-1, the J call TRBJ2-7; D not resolved. Looked up from germline, CDR1 is SGHRS and CDR2 is YFSETQ. The V end lost 0 bases, the J end lost 5 bases, and 12 bases lay between the germline ends. CDR3 length equals 14 residues. The CDR3 loop reads CASSLGVRSHEQYF. CDR3 DNA sequence: TGCGCCAGCAGCTTGGGGGTCAGGTCCCACGAGCAGTACTTC.

The chain uses TRBV24-1 and TRBJ1-2; possible D gene TRBD1, 5 bases. From germline, CDR1 is KGHDR and CDR2 SFDVKD. The germline V and J ends were trimmed by 3 bases and 4 bases, with 8 bases remaining between them. This CDR3 is 13 amino acids long. CDR3: CATSDTGIYGYTF. CDR3 DNA sequence: TGTGCCACCAGTGATACAGGAATCTATGGCTACACCTTC.

This clonotype was detected many times. The J gene is TRBJ2-7, the V gene TRBV6-2 or TRBV6-3; perhaps TRBD1 as D (5 bases). The CDR3 extends over 12 amino acids. V was shortened by 0 bases and J by 10 bases, with 10 bases between the two germline ends. CDR1 MNHEY and CDR2 SVGEGT come from the germline V gene. Here the CDR3 DNA reads TGTGCCAGCAGTTACTCCGGACACCTTCAGTACTTC. Its protein product is CASSYSGHLQYF.

This clonotype was seen a handful of times. The chain recombines TRBV20-1 with TRBJ2-7, with D tentatively TRBD1 (7 bases). Germline-derived CDR1 and CDR2 are DFQATT and SNEGSKA (reference sequence). This CDR3 is built from 15 residues. The germline V and J ends were trimmed by 0 bases and 4 bases, with 16 bases remaining between them. DNA for the CDR3: TGCAGTGCTAGAGATAGTAGCGCAGGGGGGTACGAGCAGTACTTC. Residues: CSARDSSAGGYEQYF.

There are many counts of this clonotype. V is TRBV24-1 and J is TRBJ2-1; D is uncertain. CDR3 length: 12 amino acids. Germline V CDR1 and CDR2: KGHDR, SFDVKD. The V gene lost 0 bases and the J gene lost 9 bases, with 5 bases spanning the gap. The CDR3 DNA reads TGTGCCACCAGTGATTTGCGGTCTGAGCAGTTCTTC. It encodes CATSDLRSEQFF.

This clonotype has only a few counts. The chain combines TRBV2 with TRBJ1-5; unclear D gene. V shed 6 bases and J shed 2 bases, with 14 bases lying between them. Looked up from germline, CDR1 is SNHLY and CDR2 is FYNNEI. The CDR3 runs to 15 residues. The DNA of the CDR3 is TGTGCCAGCAGGGGAGCCGGACTCCGCAATCAGCCCCAGCATTTT. Encoded protein: CASRGAGLRNQPQHF.

Here the CDR3 DNA reads TGTGCCAGCAGCTTAGACCCAGGCCAAAGGCAGTTCTTC. This encodes CASSLDPGQRQFF. The chain recombines TRBV7-9 with TRBJ2-1, with D uncertain. Trimming left V 1 base short and J 12 bases short, with 13 bases between. Germline V gene data show CDR1 as SEHNR and CDR2 as FQNEAQ (reference sequence). There are 13 residues in the CDR3.

The chain has TRBV2 and TRBJ2-7; D not certain. The CDR3 is 15 residues long. V was shortened by 4 bases and J by 1 base, with 14 bases between the two germline ends. Germline loops: CDR1 SNHLY, CDR2 FYNNEI. CDR3 coding DNA: TGTGCCAGCAGTGGGTGGGGTAGTACGTCCTACGAGCAGTACTTC. It is translated as CASSGWGSTSYEQYF.

This clonotype showed up many times. This rearrangement joins TRBV5-4 to TRBJ1-2; maybe TRBD1 (6 bases). The CDR3 has 14 residues. With 4 bases removed from V and 2 bases from J, the gap between germline ends came to 12 bases. Per the germline V gene, CDR1 is SGHNT and CDR2 is YYREEE (reference sequence). The DNA for the CDR3 is TGTGCCAGCAGCATTCCTACAGGGAACTATGGCTACACCTTC. Its translation is CASSIPTGNYGYTF. Drawing the rest from reference TRBV5-4 and TRBJ1-2, the complete variable domain is ETGVTQSPTHLIKTRGQQVTLRCSSQSGHNTVSWYQQALGQGPQFIFQYYREEENGRGNFPPRFSGLQFPNYSSELNVNALELDDSALYLCASSIPTGNYGYTFGSGTRLTVV.

Comments on this clonotype: A much more abundant neighbour one base away suggests this may be a read error. The V call is TRBV12-3 or TRBV12-4, the J call TRBJ1-1; D might be TRBD1 (6 bases). This CDR3 comprises 16 residues. The CDR3 DNA sequence: TGTGCCAGCAGTTCCAACACCAGGGGACTGAACACTGAAACTTTCTTT. It yields the protein CASSSNTRGLNTETFF.

This chain connects TRBV11-1 to TRBJ2-3; D gene uncertain. The length of the CDR3 is 16 residues. The germline gives CDR1 SGHAT, CDR2 FQDESV (reference sequence). Trimming stripped 1 base from V and 1 base from J, with 12 bases between. The CDR3 loop is CASSLDRLSRTDTQYF. The CDR3 nucleotides read TGTGCCAGCAGCTTAGACCGACTCTCCCGCACAGATACGCAGTATTTT.

Only one count was recorded for this clonotype. This chain connects TRBV24-1 to TRBJ2-7; possibly TRBD2 for D (6 bases). V shed 2 bases and J shed 7 bases, with 20 bases lying between them. CDR3 length: 16 amino acids. Germline loops: CDR1 KGHDR, CDR2 SFDVKD. The CDR3 sequence: CATSDSRHGRGGEQYF. The CDR3 nucleotides read TGTGCCACCAGTGATTCACGGCACGGACGTGGGGGGGAGCAGTACTTC.

This chain joins TRBV7-9 and TRBJ2-1; D remains unclear. Trimming left V 0 bases short and J 9 bases short, with 3 bases between. The CDR3 spans 11 residues. Germline V gives CDR1 SEHNR, CDR2 FQNEAQ (reference sequence). CDR3 coding DNA: TGTGCCAGCAGCTTAGCGCCTGAGCAGTTCTTC. It yields the protein CASSLAPEQFF.

This clonotype was observed a few times. The genes are TRBV9 and TRBJ2-7; 7 bases fit TRBD1. Germline values: CDR1 SGDLS, CDR2 YYNGEE. The V and J ends lost 2 bases and 3 bases, in that order; junction bases with no gene match: 8. This CDR3 region has 15 residues. The CDR3 protein is CASSVTGQPGYEQYF. DNA for the CDR3: TGTGCCAGCAGCGTCACGGGACAGCCAGGCTACGAGCAGTACTTC. Complete variable domain (other parts from reference TRBV9 and TRBJ2-7): DSGVTQTPKHLITATGQRVTLRCSPRSGDLSVYWYQQSLDQGLQFLIQYYNGEERAKGNILERFSAQQFPDLHSELNLSSLELGDSALYFCASSVTGQPGYEQYFGPGTRLTVT.

The J gene is TRBJ2-1, the V gene TRBV20-1, with TRBD2 identical over 8 bases. From germline, CDR1 is DFQATT and CDR2 SNEGSKA (reference sequence). The CDR3 loop spans 16 amino acids. After removal of 5 bases from V and 7 bases from J, the junction contained 16 bases not matched to a gene. CDR3 protein: CSASSPGTSGGNEQFF. CDR3 in DNA: TGCAGTGCTTCAAGTCCCGGGACTAGTGGGGGGAATGAGCAGTTCTTC.

About this clonotype itself: An end of the junction does not agree with germline; a read error may underlie this. V is TRBV9 and J is TRBJ1-6; D not certain. Germline CDR1 is SGDLS and CDR2 is YYNGEE. This CDR3 is 14 amino acids long. The CDR3 reads CASSALHNNSPLRF. In DNA, the CDR3 is TGTGCCAGCAGCGCTCTCCACAATAATTCACCCCTCCGCTTT.

This chain uses TRBV10-3 with TRBJ2-2; 9 bases are a match to TRBD2. Germline lookup yields CDR1 ENHRY and CDR2 SYGVKD. Trimming took 4 bases from V and 7 from J; bases not matched to a gene: 7. The CDR3 covers 15 residues. The CDR3 reads CAISAKAGGDGELFF. The CDR3 nucleotides are TGTGCCATCAGTGCGAAAGCGGGAGGCGACGGGGAGCTGTTTTTT.

The V call is TRBV12-3 or TRBV12-4, the J call TRBJ1-2, with TRBD1 identical over 7 bases. The CDR3 sequence is 13 residues long. The J segment lost 5 bases and the V segment lost 6 bases, leaving 6 bases of the junction unmatched. CDR3 amino acids: CASRPTGRYGYTF. CDR3 DNA: TGTGCCAGCAGACCGACAGGGAGGTATGGCTACACCTTC.

Many counts were recorded for this clonotype. V is TRBV7-2 and J is TRBJ1-5; D is undetermined. With 5 bases removed from V and 5 bases from J, the gap between germline ends came to 10 bases. CDR3 length: 13 residues. The germline V gene has CDR1 SGHTA and CDR2 FQGNSA. CDR3 in amino acids: CASSPDFHQPQHF. The CDR3 DNA follows: TGTGCCAGCAGCCCCGATTTCCATCAGCCCCAGCATTTT.

This clonotype was seen a handful of times. This sequence joins TRBV18 and TRBJ1-6, with 10 bases identical to TRBD1. Germline CDR1 and CDR2: KGHSH and LQKENI. This CDR3 is built from 16 residues. J lost 9 bases, V lost 4 bases, and 9 bases had no gene match. The chain's CDR3 is CASSLGTGATSSPLHF. For the CDR3, the DNA is TGTGCCAGCTCACTAGGGACAGGGGCGACGAGTTCACCCCTCCACTTT. Combining the CDR3 with reference TRBV18 and TRBJ1-6 gives the whole variable domain NAGVMQNPRHLVRRRGQEARLRCSPMKGHSHVYWYRQLPEEGLKFMVYLQKENIIDESGMPKERFSAEFPKEGPSILRIQQVVRGDSAAYFCASSLGTGATSSPLHFGNGTRLTVT.

The rearrangement joins TRBV2 to TRBJ2-5; D is perhaps TRBD1 (6 bases). Trimming took 4 bases from V and 12 from J, leaving 12 bases between them. CDR3 size: 11 residues. Germline V CDR1 and CDR2: SNHLY, FYNNEI. The CDR3 loop reads CASSVDRNKYF. Written as DNA, the CDR3 is TGTGCCAGCAGTGTCGACAGGAACAAGTACTTC.

The chain uses TRBV4-2 and TRBJ2-3; 11 bases fit TRBD2. Per the germline V gene, CDR1 is LGHNA and CDR2 is YNFKEQ. V trimming: 0 bases; J trimming: 4 bases; junction bases outside the gene matches: 9. The length of the CDR3 is 18 residues. The CDR3 DNA sequence: TGTGCCAGCAGCCAAGATCGCACTAGCGGGAGTCAGGCAGATACGCAGTATTTT. Encoded protein: CASSQDRTSGSQADTQYF.

The CDR3 reads CASSQYSPGGSYNEQFF. The CDR3 DNA reads TGCGCCAGCAGCCAGTATTCCCCAGGGGGCTCCTACAATGAGCAGTTCTTC. The chain employs TRBV4-1 and TRBJ2-1, with 7 bases aligning to TRBD1. With 3 bases clipped from V and 0 bases from J, the junction kept 8 bases outside the gene matches. The CDR3 runs 17 residues. Germline assignment: CDR1 MGHRA and CDR2 YSYEKL.

This clonotype was observed at least ten times. The chain recombines TRBV15 with TRBJ1-5; D unclear. Germline V lookup: CDR1 LNHNV, CDR2 YYDKDF (reference sequence). Trimming took 0 bases from V and 13 from J, leaving 13 bases between them. This CDR3 is built from 13 residues. The CDR3 DNA sequence: TGTGCCACCAGCAGAGAGTTCGGAGGATTACAGCATTTT. This gives the protein CATSREFGGLQHF.

This clonotype was seen a handful of times. The chain couples TRBV15 to TRBJ2-1; D uncertain. The CDR3 length is 13 residues. V lost 0 bases, J lost 8 bases, and 8 bases lay in between. Germline CDR1 and CDR2: LNHNV and YYDKDF (reference sequence). CDR3 loop: CATSRDLVYEQFF. CDR3 DNA sequence: TGTGCCACCAGCAGAGATCTGGTCTATGAGCAGTTCTTC.

There are many counts of this clonotype. The V and J genes are TRBV12-3 or TRBV12-4 and TRBJ1-4; 8 nucleotides line up with TRBD1. The ends lost 3 bases at V and 5 bases at J; junction bases unmatched: 5. The CDR3 has 15 amino acids. The DNA for the CDR3 is TGTGCCAGCAGTTTGGCGCAGGGGGCGAATGAAAAACTGTTTTTT. It codes for CASSLAQGANEKLFF.

The V gene is TRBV20-1, the J gene TRBJ2-1; maybe TRBD2 (6 bases). This CDR3 is 16 amino acids long. CDR1 and CDR2 from the germline V gene are DFQATT and SNEGSKA (reference sequence). The V end lost 0 bases, the J end lost 0 bases, and 12 bases lay between the germline ends. Here the CDR3 reads CSARDGGVISYNEQFF. In DNA form, the CDR3 reads TGCAGTGCTAGAGACGGCGGGGTCATCTCCTACAATGAGCAGTTCTTC.

This clonotype was picked up one time. The rearrangement uses TRBV20-1 and TRBJ2-7; D gene ambiguous. CDR3 length: 12 residues. The V and J ends lost 4 bases and 7 bases respectively, with 14 bases between them. Germline CDR1 reads DFQATT; CDR2 reads SNEGSKA (reference sequence). This CDR3 is CSATKSLLEQYF. The CDR3 nucleotides are TGCAGTGCTACGAAGTCACTGTTGGAGCAGTACTTC.